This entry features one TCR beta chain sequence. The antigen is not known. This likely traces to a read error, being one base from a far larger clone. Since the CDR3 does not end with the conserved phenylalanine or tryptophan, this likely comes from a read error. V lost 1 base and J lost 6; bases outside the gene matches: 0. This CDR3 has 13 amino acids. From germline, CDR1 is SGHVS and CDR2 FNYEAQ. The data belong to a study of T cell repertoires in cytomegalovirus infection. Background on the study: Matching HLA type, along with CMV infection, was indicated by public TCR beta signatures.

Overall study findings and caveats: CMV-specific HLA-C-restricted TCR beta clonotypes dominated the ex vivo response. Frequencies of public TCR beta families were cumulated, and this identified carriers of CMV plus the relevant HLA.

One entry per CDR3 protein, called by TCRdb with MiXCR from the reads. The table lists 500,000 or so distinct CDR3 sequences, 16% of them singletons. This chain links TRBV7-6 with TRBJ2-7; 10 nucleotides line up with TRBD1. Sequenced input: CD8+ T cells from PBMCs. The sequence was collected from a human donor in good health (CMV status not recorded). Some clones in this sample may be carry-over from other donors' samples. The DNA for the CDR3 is TGTGCCAGCAGCTTAGGGACAGGGGGCGAGCAGTACTTA. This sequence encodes CASSLGTGGEQYL.